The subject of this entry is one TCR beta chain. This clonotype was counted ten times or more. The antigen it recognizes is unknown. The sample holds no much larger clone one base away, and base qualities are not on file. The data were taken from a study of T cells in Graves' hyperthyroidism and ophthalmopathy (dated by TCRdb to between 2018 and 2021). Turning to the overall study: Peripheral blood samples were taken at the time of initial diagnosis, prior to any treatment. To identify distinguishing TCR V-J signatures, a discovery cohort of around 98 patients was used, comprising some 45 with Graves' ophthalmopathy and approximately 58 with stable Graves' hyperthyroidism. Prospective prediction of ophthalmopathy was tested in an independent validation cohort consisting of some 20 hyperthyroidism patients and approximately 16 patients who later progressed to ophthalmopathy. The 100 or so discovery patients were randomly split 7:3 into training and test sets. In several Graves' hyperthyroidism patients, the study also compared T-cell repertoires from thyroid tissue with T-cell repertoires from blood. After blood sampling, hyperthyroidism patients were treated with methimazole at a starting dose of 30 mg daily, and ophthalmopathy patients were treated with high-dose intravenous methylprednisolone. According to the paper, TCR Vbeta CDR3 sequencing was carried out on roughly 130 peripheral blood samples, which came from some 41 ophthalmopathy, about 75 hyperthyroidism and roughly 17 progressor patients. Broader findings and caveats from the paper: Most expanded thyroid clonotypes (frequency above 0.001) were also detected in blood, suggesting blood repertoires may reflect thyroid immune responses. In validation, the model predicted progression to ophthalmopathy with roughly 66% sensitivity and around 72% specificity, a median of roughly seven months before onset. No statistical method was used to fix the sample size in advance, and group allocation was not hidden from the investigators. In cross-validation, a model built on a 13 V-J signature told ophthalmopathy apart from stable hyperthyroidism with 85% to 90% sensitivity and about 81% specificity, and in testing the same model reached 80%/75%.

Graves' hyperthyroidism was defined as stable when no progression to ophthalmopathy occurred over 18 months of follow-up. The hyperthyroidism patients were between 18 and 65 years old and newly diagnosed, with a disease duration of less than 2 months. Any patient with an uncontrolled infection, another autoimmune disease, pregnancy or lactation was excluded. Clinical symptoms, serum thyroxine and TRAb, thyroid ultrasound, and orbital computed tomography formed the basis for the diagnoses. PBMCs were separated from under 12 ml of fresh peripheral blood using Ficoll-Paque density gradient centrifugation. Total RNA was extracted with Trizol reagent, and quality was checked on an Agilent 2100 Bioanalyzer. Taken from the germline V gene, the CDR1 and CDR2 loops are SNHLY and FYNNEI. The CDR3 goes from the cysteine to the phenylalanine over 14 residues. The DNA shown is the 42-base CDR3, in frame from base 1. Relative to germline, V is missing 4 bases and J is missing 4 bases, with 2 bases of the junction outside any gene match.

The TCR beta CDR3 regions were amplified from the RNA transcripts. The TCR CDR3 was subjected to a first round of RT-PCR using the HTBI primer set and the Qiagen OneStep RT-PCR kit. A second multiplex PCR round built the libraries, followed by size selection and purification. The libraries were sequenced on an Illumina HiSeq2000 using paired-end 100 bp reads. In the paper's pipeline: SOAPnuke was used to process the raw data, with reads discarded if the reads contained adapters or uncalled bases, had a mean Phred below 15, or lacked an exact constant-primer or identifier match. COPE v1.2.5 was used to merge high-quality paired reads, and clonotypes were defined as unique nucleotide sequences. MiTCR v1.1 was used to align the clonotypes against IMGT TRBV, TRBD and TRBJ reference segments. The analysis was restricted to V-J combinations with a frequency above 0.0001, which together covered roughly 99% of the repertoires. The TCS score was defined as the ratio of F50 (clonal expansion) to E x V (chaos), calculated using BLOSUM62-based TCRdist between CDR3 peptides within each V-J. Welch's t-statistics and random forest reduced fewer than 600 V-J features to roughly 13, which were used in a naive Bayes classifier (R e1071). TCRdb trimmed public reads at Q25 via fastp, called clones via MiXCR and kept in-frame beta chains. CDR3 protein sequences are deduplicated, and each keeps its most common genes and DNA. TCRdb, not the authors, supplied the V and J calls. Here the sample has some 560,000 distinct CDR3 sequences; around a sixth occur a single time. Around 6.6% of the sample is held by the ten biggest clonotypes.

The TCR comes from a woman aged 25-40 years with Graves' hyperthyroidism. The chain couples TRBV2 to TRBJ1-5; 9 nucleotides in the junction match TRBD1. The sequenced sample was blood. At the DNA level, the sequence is TGTGCCAGCAGTGGGGGGACAGGGAATCAGCCCCAGCATTTT. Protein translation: CASSGGTGNQPQHF.